Below, 4 T cell receptor beta chains from the same sample are listed, as sequenced in a study of shared clonotypes between healthy human individuals. Generated by immunoSEQ multiplex PCR, the TCRdb table keeps only in-frame clones and is missing some. In the table there are roughly 490,000 clones, roughly four fifths of which are singletons. The sequenced sample consisted of PBMCs. The receptors originated from a woman aged 40-49 years in good health. Some clones in this sample may be carry-over from other donors' samples.

The rearrangement links TRBV30 to TRBJ2-7; 7 positions agree with TRBD2. Germline V CDR1 and CDR2: GTSNPN, SVGIG (reference sequence). V dropped 0 bases and J dropped 5; count of bases not matched to a gene: 7. The CDR3 loop spans 14 amino acids. DNA of the CDR3: TGTGCCTGGAGTGTTGGGCTAGCGGTCGACGAGCAGTACTTC. This encodes CAWSVGLAVDEQYF.

About this clone itself: A clone one base away is much larger, so this may be a read error. The gene calls are TRBV4-1 and TRBJ2-4, with 7 bases identical to TRBD2. This CDR3 spans 15 amino acids. In germline, CDR1 is MGHRA, CDR2 YSYEKL. CDR3 region: CASSGGVLAKNIHYF. The CDR3 nucleotides read TGCGCCAGCTCGGGGGGAGTTTTGGCCAAAAACATTCATTACTTC.

The rearrangement links TRBV28 to TRBJ2-1; no firm D call. V lost 2 bases, J lost 2 bases, and 10 bases lay in between. The V gene's germline CDR1 is MDHEN and CDR2 SYDVKM. The CDR3 is 15 residues long. The CDR3 sequence: CASSLLAAPYNEQFF. In DNA form, the CDR3 reads TGTGCCAGCAGTTTACTCGCGGCCCCCTACAATGAGCAGTTCTTC.

V gene TRBV11-2 combines with J gene TRBJ1-3; D perhaps matches TRBD1 (5 bases). The CDR3 length is 17 residues. CDR1 SGHAT and CDR2 FQNNGV come from the germline V gene. V was pared by 1 base and J by 0 bases, with 13 bases between. CDR3 in amino acids: CASSLGLGGLSGNTIYF. DNA for the CDR3: TGTGCCAGCAGCTTAGGTTTGGGGGGTCTCTCTGGAAACACCATATATTTT. Full variable domain (outside the CDR3, taken from reference TRBV11-2 and TRBJ1-3): EAGVAQSPRYKIIEKRQSVAFWCNPISGHATLYWYQQILGQGPKLLIQFQNNGVVDDSQLPKDRFSAERLKGVDSTLKIQPAKLEDSAVYLCASSLGLGGLSGNTIYFGEGSWLTVV.